Here is one T cell receptor beta chain with its context. This specimen belongs to a study of blood T cell repertoires in COVID-19. Study-level background: PBMCs, B-cell-depleted T cells, or T cells provided the cDNA or gDNA that made up the material.

Authors' data handling: Cell counts per sample came from amplifying reference gene primers. Clones were sequenced by immunoSEQ multiplex PCR, and TCRdb holds only the in-frame ones, with some missing. V, J and clone size were drawn from that table, and D and trimming were deduced from the DNA. Altogether about 150,000 clones are present, 80% to 90% being singletons, with the ten largest covering about 6%. The CDR3 has 16 residues. The junction had 12 bases not matched to a gene; V was cut back by 5 bases and J by 5 bases. Germline V gene sequence: CDR1 MDHEN, CDR2 SYDVKM. The clonotype comes from a man aged 80 or over with acute or convalescent COVID-19. The specimen was peripheral blood. The V call is TRBV28, the J call TRBJ2-7, with 10 bases that match TRBD1. The CDR3 loop reads CASSVPGTGAFDEQYF. As DNA, the CDR3 is TGTGCCAGCAGTGTACCCGGGACAGGGGCTTTCGACGAGCAGTACTTC.